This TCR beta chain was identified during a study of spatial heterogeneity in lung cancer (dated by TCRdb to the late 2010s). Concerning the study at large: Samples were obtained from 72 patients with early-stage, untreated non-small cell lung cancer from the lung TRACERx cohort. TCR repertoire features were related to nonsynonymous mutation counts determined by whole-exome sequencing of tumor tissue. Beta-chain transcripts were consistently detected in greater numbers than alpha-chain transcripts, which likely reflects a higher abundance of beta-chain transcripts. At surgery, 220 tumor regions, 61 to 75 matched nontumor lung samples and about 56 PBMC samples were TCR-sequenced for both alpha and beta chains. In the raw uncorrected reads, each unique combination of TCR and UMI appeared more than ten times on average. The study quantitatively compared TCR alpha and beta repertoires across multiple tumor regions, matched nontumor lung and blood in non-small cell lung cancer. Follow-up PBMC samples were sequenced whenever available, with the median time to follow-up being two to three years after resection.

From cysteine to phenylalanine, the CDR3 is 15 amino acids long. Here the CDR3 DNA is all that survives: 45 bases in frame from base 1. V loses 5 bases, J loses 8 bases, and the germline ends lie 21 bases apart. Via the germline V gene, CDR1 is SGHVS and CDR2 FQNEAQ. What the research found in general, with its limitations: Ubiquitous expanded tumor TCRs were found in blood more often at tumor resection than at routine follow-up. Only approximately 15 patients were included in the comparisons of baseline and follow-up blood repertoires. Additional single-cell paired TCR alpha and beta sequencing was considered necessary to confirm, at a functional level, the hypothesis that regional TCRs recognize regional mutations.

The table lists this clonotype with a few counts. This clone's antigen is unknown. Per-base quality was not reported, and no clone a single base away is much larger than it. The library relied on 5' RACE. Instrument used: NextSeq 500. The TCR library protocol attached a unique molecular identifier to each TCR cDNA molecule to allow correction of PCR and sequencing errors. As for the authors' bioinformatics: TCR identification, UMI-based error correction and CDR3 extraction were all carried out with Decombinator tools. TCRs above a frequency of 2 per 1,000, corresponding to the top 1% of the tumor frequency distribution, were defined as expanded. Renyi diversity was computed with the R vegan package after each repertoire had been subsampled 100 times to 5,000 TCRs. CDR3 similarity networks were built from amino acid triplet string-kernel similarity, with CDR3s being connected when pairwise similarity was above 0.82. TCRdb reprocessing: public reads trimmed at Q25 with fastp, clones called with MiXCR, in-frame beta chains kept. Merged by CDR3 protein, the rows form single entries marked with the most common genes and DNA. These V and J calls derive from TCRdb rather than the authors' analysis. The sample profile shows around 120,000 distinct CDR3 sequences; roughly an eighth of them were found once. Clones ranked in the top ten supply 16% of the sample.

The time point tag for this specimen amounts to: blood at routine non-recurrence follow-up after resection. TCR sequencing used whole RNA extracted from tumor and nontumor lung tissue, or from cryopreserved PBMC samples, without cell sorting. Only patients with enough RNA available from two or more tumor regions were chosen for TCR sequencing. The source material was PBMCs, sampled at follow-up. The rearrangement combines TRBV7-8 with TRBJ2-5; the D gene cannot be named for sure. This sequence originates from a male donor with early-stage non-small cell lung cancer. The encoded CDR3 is CASSLESSLSRTQYF. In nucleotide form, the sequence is TGTGCCAGCAGCCTAGAAAGTAGCCTTTCTAGAACCCAGTACTTC.